This T cell receptor (beta chain) was obtained from a study of blood T cells in healthy people across ages. The table lists this clonotype with a few counts. This CDR3 has 14 residues. Germline loops: CDR1 LGHDT, CDR2 YNNKEL (reference sequence). The second PCR ran about 6 to 12 cycles with a sample-barcoded 5' primer and J-beta primers. Unique molecular identifiers of 12 random nucleotides labeled each cDNA. In TCRdb, the 5' RACE reads were re-called with MiXCR into one record per CDR3 protein. The sample holds some 850,000 distinct CDR3 sequences; around 24% are singletons and the top ten take around 2.9%. The same specimen was also included in a second study, on T cells of mothers and their children.

This clonotype was sampled from a boy younger than 18 in good health. Sequencing was performed on blood. The chain combines TRBV3-1 with TRBJ2-1, with D perhaps TRBD1 (5 bases). The DNA end is more similar to TRBJ2-7, so the J call may be wrong. The CDR3 reads CASSQGTPTYEQYF. The CDR3 DNA sequence: TGTGCCAGCAGCCAAGGGACACCAACCTACGAGCAGTACTTC.